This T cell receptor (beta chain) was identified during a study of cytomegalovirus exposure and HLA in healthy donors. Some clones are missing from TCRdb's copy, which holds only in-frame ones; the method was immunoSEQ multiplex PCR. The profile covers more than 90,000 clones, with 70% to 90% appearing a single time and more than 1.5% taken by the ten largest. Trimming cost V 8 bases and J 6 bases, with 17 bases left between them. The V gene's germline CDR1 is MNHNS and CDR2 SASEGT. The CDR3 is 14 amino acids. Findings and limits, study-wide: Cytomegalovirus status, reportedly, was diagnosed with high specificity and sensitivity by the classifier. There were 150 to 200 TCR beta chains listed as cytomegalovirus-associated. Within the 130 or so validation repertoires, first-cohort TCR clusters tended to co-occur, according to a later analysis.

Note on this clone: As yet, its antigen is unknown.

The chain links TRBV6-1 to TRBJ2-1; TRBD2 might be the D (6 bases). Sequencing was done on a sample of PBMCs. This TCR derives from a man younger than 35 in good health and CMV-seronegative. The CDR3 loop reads CASSLGTWANEQFF. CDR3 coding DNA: TGTGCCAGCTCTCTGGGGACTTGGGCCAATGAGCAGTTCTTC.